This entry lists 27 T cell receptor beta chains sequenced from one sample in a study of human T cells and chemical hapten exposure. As for time point: pre-sensitization, week 0. The treatment denotes: therapeutic diphenylcyclopropenone sensitization with weekly scalp DPC. TCRdb redid the calling of the RACE reads with MiXCR, one entry per CDR3 protein. Of under 200,000 distinct CDR3 sequences in the sample, around 30% were seen once. The specimen was whole blood, collected in connection with sensitization to the hapten diphenylcyclopropenone (DPC). These receptors came from a woman aged 25 to 39 with alopecia areata. Some clones in this sample may be carry-over from other donors' samples.

This rearrangement joins TRBV28 to TRBJ1-1; unclear D gene. V was trimmed by 10 bases and J by 7 bases, leaving 22 bases between them. This CDR3 is 14 amino acids long. Germline CDR1 reads MDHEN; CDR2 reads SYDVKM. CDR3 sequence: CATLSGVEWGEAFF. In DNA form, the CDR3 reads TGTGCCACCCTCTCCGGGGTAGAGTGGGGTGAAGCTTTCTTT.

This clonotype is a singleton in its sample. The chain recombines TRBV3-1 with TRBJ2-7, with D possibly TRBD1 on 5 matching bases. CDR1 is LGHDT, CDR2 YNNKEL, per germline (reference sequence). This CDR3 spans 13 amino acids. Trimming stripped 4 bases from V and 3 bases from J, with 10 bases between. This chain's CDR3 is CASSPQVDYEQYF. DNA of the CDR3: TGTGCCAGCAGCCCACAGGTGGACTACGAGCAGTACTTC.

This clonotype was counted between two and nine times. For the CDR3, the DNA is TGTGCCAGCAGTCAGGGACTGGAGAACTATGGCTACACCTTC. This sequence encodes CASSQGLENYGYTF. The rearrangement joins TRBV28 to TRBJ1-2; a possible D gene is TRBD1 (5 bases). Germline V gives CDR1 MDHEN, CDR2 SYDVKM. The CDR3 runs 14 residues. Trimming removed 5 bases at V and 2 bases at J, with 12 bases between.

The V gene is TRBV5-1, the J gene TRBJ2-1; 8 bases fit TRBD2. The V gene's germline CDR1 is SGHRS and CDR2 YFSETQ. The CDR3 runs 12 residues. Trimming took 5 bases from V and 9 from J; bases not matched to a gene: 4. In nucleotides, the CDR3 is TGCGCCAGCAGATCGACTAGCGCTGAGCAGTTCTTC. Translated, it gives CASRSTSAEQFF. The full variable domain, in which reference TRBV5-1 and TRBJ2-1 provide the parts outside the CDR3, is KAGVTQTPRYLIKTRGQQVTLSCSPISGHRSVSWYQQTPGQGLQFLFEYFSETQRNKGNFPGRFSGRQFSNSRSEMNVSTLELGDSALYLCASRSTSAEQFFGPGTRLTVL.

This clonotype showed up just a few times. The rearrangement links TRBV6-2 or TRBV6-3 to TRBJ1-1; 7 bases align to TRBD1. V was clipped by 6 bases and J by 6 bases; unmatched bases: 10. Germline lookup yields CDR1 MNHEY and CDR2 SVGEGT. The CDR3 length is 14 residues. The CDR3 DNA reads as TGTGCCAGCAGCTTAAAGAGGGGGCTAGCTGAAGCTTTCTTT. It encodes CASSLKRGLAEAFF.

The rearrangement joins TRBV6-2 or TRBV6-3 to TRBJ1-5; unclear D gene. The CDR3 covers 17 residues. The germline V gene has CDR1 MNHEY and CDR2 SVGEGT. The ends were cut back, 1 base at V and 3 bases at J, with 16 bases in the middle. CDR3 protein: CASSYWVGWGDNQPQHF. The CDR3 nucleotides read TGTGCCAGCAGTTACTGGGTAGGCTGGGGTGACAATCAGCCCCAGCATTTT.

This clonotype was recorded many times. The chain has TRBV27 and TRBJ1-1, with no clear D. The V end was cut by 2 bases, the J end by 6 bases, with 10 bases between. The V gene's germline CDR1 is MNHEY and CDR2 SMNVEV (reference sequence). The CDR3 loop spans 13 amino acids. CDR3 bases: TGTGCCAGCAGTTTAATGGGGTTCGCTGAAGCTTTCTTT. It translates to CASSLMGFAEAFF.

This clonotype was seen just once. This chain joins TRBV14 and TRBJ2-2; D gene uncertain. From germline, CDR1 is SGHDN and CDR2 FVKESK. CDR3 length equals 14 residues. Trimming shortened V by 1 base and J by 3 bases, and 6 bases separated the two germline ends. As DNA, the CDR3 is TGTGCCAGCAGCCAAGTTACATACACCGGGGAGCTGTTTTTT. Its protein is CASSQVTYTGELFF.

This rearrangement joins TRBV28 to TRBJ1-5; 7 nucleotides match TRBD1. Germline CDR1 reads MDHEN; CDR2 reads SYDVKM. CDR3 length equals 13 residues. After removal of 10 bases from V and 0 bases from J, the junction contained 3 bases not matched to a gene. This CDR3 reads CAIGQVSNQPQHF. CDR3 DNA: TGTGCCATTGGACAGGTTAGCAATCAGCCCCAGCATTTT. Full variable domain (rest looked up from reference TRBV28 and TRBJ1-5): DVKVTQSSRYLVKRTGEKVFLECVQDMDHENMFWYRQDPGLGLRLIYFSYDVKMKEKGDIPEGYSVSREKKERFSLILESASTNQTSMYLCAIGQVSNQPQHFGDGTRLSIL.

There are a few counts of this clonotype. The chain uses TRBV28 and TRBJ1-1, with unresolved D. V was clipped by 6 bases and J by 0 bases, with 17 bases between them. This CDR3 region has 16 residues. The germline gives CDR1 MDHEN, CDR2 SYDVKM. The CDR3 bases are TGTGCCAGCAGGCTACGATATCAGACTATGAACACTGAAGCTTTCTTT. The encoded protein is CASRLRYQTMNTEAFF. Based on the CDR3 plus reference TRBV28 and TRBJ1-1, the full variable domain is DVKVTQSSRYLVKRTGEKVFLECVQDMDHENMFWYRQDPGLGLRLIYFSYDVKMKEKGDIPEGYSVSREKKERFSLILESASTNQTSMYLCASRLRYQTMNTEAFFGQGTRLTVV.

This chain connects TRBV20-1 to TRBJ1-6; D unclear. The length of the CDR3 is 14 residues. Trimming removed 0 bases from V and 4 bases from J, with 7 bases in between. The germline gives CDR1 DFQATT, CDR2 SNEGSKA (reference sequence). CDR3 coding DNA: TGCAGTGCTAGAGATCTCCGGTATAATTCACCCCTCCACTTT. Translation gives CSARDLRYNSPLHF.

V and J are TRBV7-2 and TRBJ1-1, with a tentative D call TRBD1 (5 bases). The germline gives CDR1 SGHTA, CDR2 FQGNSA. The CDR3 is 15 residues long. V shed 7 bases and J shed 10 bases, with 25 bases lying between them. CDR3 region: CASNAGHAFGSGAFF. Here the CDR3 DNA reads TGTGCCAGCAACGCCGGACACGCCTTTGGTTCCGGAGCTTTCTTT.

Only a few counts were recorded for this clonotype. The chain carries TRBV20-1 and TRBJ1-2; TRBD1 matches 9 bases. This CDR3 is built from 15 residues. Germline assignment: CDR1 DFQATT and CDR2 SNEGSKA (reference sequence). The CDR3 loop reads CSVGQGVNFNYGYTF. The CDR3 nucleotides are TGCAGCGTGGGACAGGGAGTTAATTTCAACTATGGCTACACCTTC.

This clonotype was seen a few times. The V gene is TRBV4-3, the J gene TRBJ1-4; a weak D match, TRBD1 (6 bases). V lost 0 bases and J 11 bases, leaving 16 bases between the germline ends. The germline CDR1 and CDR2 sequences are LGHNA and YSLEER. The CDR3 runs 15 residues. Here the CDR3 DNA reads TGCGCCAGCAGCCAAGACCCGGACAGAGAGTTGAAACTGTTTTTT. Residues: CASSQDPDRELKLFF.

The J gene is TRBJ2-3, the V gene TRBV4-3; 8 bases align to TRBD2. V shed 2 bases, J shed 4 bases, and the junction held 8 bases outside the gene matches. This CDR3 contains 16 residues. Germline V CDR1 and CDR2: LGHNA, YSLEER. The CDR3 loop is CASSQNSGVYPDTQYF. As DNA, the CDR3 is TGCGCCAGCAGCCAAAATAGCGGGGTTTACCCAGATACGCAGTATTTT.

There are a few counts of this clonotype. V is TRBV29-1 and J is TRBJ2-3; 7 bases fit TRBD1. Germline V lookup: CDR1 SQVTM, CDR2 ANQGSEA. The CDR3 runs 12 residues. The J segment lost 5 bases and the V segment lost 7 bases, leaving 6 bases of the junction unmatched. CDR3 amino acids: CSGYRGGDTQYF. The CDR3 nucleotides read TGCAGCGGGTACAGGGGCGGAGATACGCAGTATTTT.

This clonotype was picked up a small number of times. The rearrangement joins TRBV7-9 to TRBJ2-3; tentatively, D is TRBD1 or TRBD2 (5 bases each). Germline V gene sequence: CDR1 SEHNR, CDR2 FQNEAQ (reference sequence). The CDR3 consists of 14 residues. Trimming stripped 5 bases from V and 4 bases from J, with 13 bases between. The CDR3 loop is CASSRDAPADTQYF. For the CDR3, the DNA is TGTGCCAGCAGCCGGGACGCCCCGGCAGATACGCAGTATTTT.

The gene calls are TRBV6-2 or TRBV6-3 and TRBJ1-5, with D uncertain. The CDR3 spans 15 residues. V dropped 4 bases and J dropped 0 bases, with 10 bases sitting between them. Per the germline V gene, CDR1 is MNHEY and CDR2 is SVGEGT. This CDR3 is CASSSSSASNQPQHF. The CDR3 coding sequence is TGTGCCAGCAGTTCCTCCAGTGCTAGCAATCAGCCCCAGCATTTT.

The V and J genes are TRBV10-3 and TRBJ2-7; no firm D call. This CDR3 is built from 12 residues. Germline values: CDR1 ENHRY, CDR2 SYGVKD. With 5 bases removed from V and 3 bases from J, the gap between germline ends came to 8 bases. Here the CDR3 reads CAISLDHYEQYF. CDR3 sequence (DNA): TGTGCCATCAGTTTGGACCACTACGAGCAGTACTTC.

This clonotype showed up just a few times. V usage is TRBV6-5 and J usage is TRBJ2-3; TRBD2 agrees at 14 bases. This CDR3 has 16 residues. CDR1 is MNHEY and CDR2 is SVGAGI in the germline V gene. V dropped 5 bases and J dropped 5; count of bases not matched to a gene: 6. CDR3 amino acids: CASSPTSGGAVDTQYF. CDR3 nucleotides: TGTGCCAGCAGTCCGACTAGCGGGGGGGCCGTAGATACGCAGTATTTT.

The chain is built from TRBV7-2 and TRBJ2-1; D remains unclear. Germline V gene sequence: CDR1 SGHTA, CDR2 FQGNSA. CDR3 length equals 13 residues. Between the trimmed V and J ends, which lost 4 bases and 9 bases, there was a span of 13 bases. The CDR3 coding sequence is TGTGCCAGCAGCTCTAGTGCATTTGGTGAGCAGTTCTTC. Its protein is CASSSSAFGEQFF.

In the case of this clonotype: The junction does not match germline at one end; this may be a read error. This chain links TRBV2 with TRBJ2-5; no definite D call. The germline V gene encodes CDR1 SNHLY and CDR2 FYNNEI. This CDR3 comprises 10 residues. The CDR3: CASREETQYF. CDR3 nucleotide sequence: TGTGCCAGCAGAGAAGAGACCCAGTACTTC.

This CDR3 reads CSVEYRVGETQYF. CDR3 coding DNA: TGCAGCGTTGAATATCGGGTCGGGGAGACCCAGTACTTC. V is TRBV29-1 and J is TRBJ2-5; D is undetermined. The V gene's germline CDR1 is SQVTM and CDR2 ANQGSEA. V shed 2 bases and J shed 5 bases, with 12 bases lying between them. The CDR3 sequence is 13 residues long.

This clonotype was counted between two and nine times. The chain has TRBV7-2 and TRBJ1-6, with D possibly TRBD1 on 5 matching bases. The CDR3 is 18 residues long. Germline V gene lookup returns CDR1 SGHTA and CDR2 FQGNSA. V lost 0 bases and J 12 bases, leaving 24 bases between the germline ends. CDR3 amino acids: CASSLAPGAPTLIQPLHF. The CDR3 DNA is TGTGCCAGCAGCTTAGCTCCTGGGGCACCGACTTTAATTCAACCCCTCCACTTT.

The J gene is TRBJ2-5, the V gene TRBV4-3; 8 positions match TRBD1. Germline V gives CDR1 LGHNA, CDR2 YSLEER. V shed 4 bases and J 4 bases; nucleotides not matched to a gene: 5. The CDR3 length is 14 residues. CDR3 bases: TGCGCCAGCAGCCGACAGGGGAGGTCAGAGACCCAGTACTTC. This translates into CASSRQGRSETQYF.

The chain links TRBV5-6 to TRBJ2-1; D remains unclear. The CDR3 has 12 amino acids. Germline CDR1 is SGHDT and CDR2 is YYEEEE. Trimming removed 2 bases at V and 6 bases at J, with 6 bases between. CDR3: CASSLSSNEQFF. CDR3 coding DNA: TGTGCCAGCAGCTTAAGTTCCAATGAGCAGTTCTTC.

This clonotype was detected only a few times. The CDR3 DNA is TGCAGCGTTGACCACCACGGGGGGCCTGGGGGCGAGCAGTACTTC. It encodes CSVDHHGGPGGEQYF. This chain uses TRBV29-1 with TRBJ2-7; weak D call: TRBD2 (7 bases). CDR1 SQVTM and CDR2 ANQGSEA come from the germline V gene. Trimming took 3 bases from V and 6 from J, leaving 21 bases between them. This CDR3 is 15 amino acids long.